Below are 18 T cell receptor beta chains sequenced from a single sample in a study of T cells after yellow fever vaccination. TCRdb recomputed calls from the 5' RACE reads with MiXCR, one row per CDR3 protein. The table records under 700,000 distinct CDR3 sequences, roughly 17% of them present only once. The sequences come from PBMCs, collected less than 6 days after the first yellow fever vaccination. The receptor source for this set is a man younger than 30 who received the YFV17D yellow fever vaccine.

This clonotype has a count of ten or more. This chain links TRBV5-1 with TRBJ2-1; TRBD1 aligns across 8 bases. The CDR3 has 16 residues. V lost 2 bases to trimming and J lost 1 base; unmatched junction nucleotides: 5. Germline CDR1 SGHRS, CDR2 YFSETQ. CDR3 sequence: CASSFTGQGSYNEQFF. DNA of the CDR3: TGCGCCAGCAGCTTTACTGGACAGGGATCCTACAATGAGCAGTTCTTC.

V usage is TRBV2 and J usage is TRBJ1-4; TRBD1 might be the D (6 bases). The CDR3 covers 14 residues. Germline lookup yields CDR1 SNHLY and CDR2 FYNNEI. Trimming took 8 bases from V and 6 from J, leaving 16 bases between them. Written as DNA, the CDR3 is TGTGCCAGCCTGAAGGGGGACCTAGATGAAAAACTGTTTTTT. This translates into CASLKGDLDEKLFF.

This chain joins TRBV21-1 and TRBJ2-5; TRBD2 is the table's D call and was not checked against the DNA. TRBV21-1 is recorded as a pseudogene. This CDR3 is 14 amino acids long. The CDR3 DNA follows: TGTGCCAGCAGCAAAGGACTAGCGGGGGAGACCCAGTACTTC. Translation gives CASSKGLAGETQYF.

The chain links TRBV7-6 to TRBJ2-7; TRBD1 or TRBD2 may be the D gene (5 bases each). Trimming shortened V by 6 bases and J by 2 bases, and 11 bases separated the two germline ends. This CDR3 spans 13 amino acids. The V gene's germline CDR1 is SGHVS and CDR2 FNYEAQ. The CDR3 bases are TGTGCCAGCAGTCAAGGGACGGCCTACGAGCAGTACGTC. It codes for CASSQGTAYEQYV.

The V gene is TRBV7-2, the J gene TRBJ1-3; D is undetermined. Germline V lookup: CDR1 SGHTA, CDR2 FQGNSA. The CDR3 spans 15 residues. Between the trimmed V and J ends, which lost 3 bases and 4 bases, there was a span of 13 bases. CDR3 sequence: CASSFQAGSGNTIYF. The CDR3 region has the DNA TGTGCCAGCAGCTTCCAAGCGGGGTCCGGAAACACCATATATTTT.

This clonotype was detected only a few times. CDR3 residues: CASSLPGLEETQYF. CDR3 bases: TGTGCCAGCAGCTTACCGGGACTGGAAGAGACCCAGTACTTC. The chain combines TRBV3-1 with TRBJ2-5; D may be TRBD2 (6 bases). This CDR3 spans 14 amino acids. Germline CDR1 reads LGHDT; CDR2 reads YNNKEL (reference sequence). V lost 5 bases and J 3 bases, leaving 13 bases between the germline ends.

This clonotype showed up many times. The rearrangement joins TRBV7-2 to TRBJ1-6; 7 bases map to TRBD1. This CDR3 is 17 amino acids long. CDR1 and CDR2 (germline): SGHTA, FQGNSA. Germline trimming cut 5 bases from V and 10 bases from J; bases unmatched to any gene: 17. CDR3 nucleotides: TGTGCCAGCAGCCCAGGGGGTCGGGATCTGTCGGGCTCACCCCTCCACTTT. Translation: CASSPGGRDLSGSPLHF.

The V and J genes are TRBV27 and TRBJ1-5; D not certain. The CDR3 runs to 12 residues. The V end lost 9 bases, the J end lost 5 bases, and 11 bases lay between the germline ends. In germline, CDR1 is MNHEY, CDR2 SMNVEV (reference sequence). CDR3 in DNA: TGTGCCAGACGGGGTAACGATCAGCCCCAGCATTTT. It yields the protein CARRGNDQPQHF.

This clonotype has just one count. This chain uses TRBV20-1 with TRBJ2-7; weak D call: TRBD1 (5 bases). V was pared by 0 bases and J by 2 bases, with 14 bases between. CDR1 is DFQATT, CDR2 SNEGSKA, per germline (reference sequence). The length of the CDR3 is 15 residues. CDR3 amino acids: CSARDPSQAPYEQYF. The DNA for the CDR3 is TGCAGTGCTAGAGATCCATCACAGGCCCCCTACGAGCAGTACTTC.

V gene TRBV6-1 combines with J gene TRBJ1-2; 7 bases are a match to TRBD1. The CDR3 is made up of 13 amino acids. Germline V gene sequence: CDR1 MNHNS, CDR2 SASEGT. The trim removed 7 bases at V and 4 bases at J, leaving 6 bases unmatched. CDR3 residues: CASTIDRVYGYTF. CDR3 DNA: TGTGCCAGCACCATAGACAGGGTCTATGGCTACACCTTC.

This clonotype was seen more than once but under ten times. The chain's CDR3 is CASSLRGTGYSNQPQHF. The CDR3 nucleotides read TGTGCCAGCAGTCTCCGCGGGACAGGTTATAGCAATCAGCCCCAGCATTTT. The V gene is TRBV27, the J gene TRBJ1-5; 8 bases agree with TRBD1. There are 17 residues in the CDR3. V was pared by 5 bases and J by 0 bases, with 9 bases of the junction left unmatched. Germline CDR1 and CDR2: MNHEY and SMNVEV (reference sequence).

The gene calls are TRBV5-1 and TRBJ2-3; 11 bases align to TRBD1. V lost 3 bases and J lost 5; bases outside the gene matches: 5. The CDR3 has 15 amino acids. Per germline, CDR1 SGHRS and CDR2 YFSETQ. The CDR3 DNA follows: TGCGCCAGCAGCTATGGGACAGGGGGAAAAGATACGCAGTATTTT. Encoded protein: CASSYGTGGKDTQYF.

The rearrangement uses TRBV3-1 and TRBJ2-2; 13 nucleotides agree with TRBD2. The CDR3 consists of 16 residues. The V gene end was trimmed by 4 bases and the J gene end by 4 bases; junction bases not matched to a gene: 3. In germline, CDR1 is LGHDT, CDR2 YNNKEL (reference sequence). The CDR3 nucleotides read TGTGCCAGCAGCCGACTAGCGGGGGGCGGCACCGGGGAGCTGTTTTTT. Its translation is CASSRLAGGGTGELFF.

This clonotype was picked up a small number of times. The DNA for the CDR3 is TGTGCCAGCAGCTTAAGCACTGGCTCCTACAATGAGCAGTTCTTC. As protein: CASSLSTGSYNEQFF. The genes are TRBV7-2 and TRBJ2-1; no definite D call. With 2 bases removed from V and 0 bases from J, the gap between germline ends came to 8 bases. Germline values: CDR1 SGHTA, CDR2 FQGNSA. The CDR3 has 15 residues.

The V call is TRBV7-2, the J call TRBJ1-4, with D possibly being TRBD1 (5 bases). This CDR3 region has 15 residues. Trimming pared 6 bases from V and 8 bases from J, leaving 19 bases between. Germline-derived CDR1 and CDR2 are SGHTA and FQGNSA. The CDR3 nucleotides are TGTGCCAGCAGTCCCCGGGGAATCGAGGGGGAAAAACTGTTTTTT. It yields the protein CASSPRGIEGEKLFF.

The chain employs TRBV18 and TRBJ1-6; 7 bases map to TRBD1. Germline V lookup: CDR1 KGHSH, CDR2 LQKENI. There are 16 residues in the CDR3. The trim removed 3 bases at V and 9 bases at J, leaving 11 bases unmatched. CDR3 nucleotides: TGTGCCAGCTCACCCGCCATCGACAGGGTCGGTTCACCCCTCCACTTT. It is translated as CASSPAIDRVGSPLHF.

This chain links TRBV9 with TRBJ2-3; 12 nucleotides agree with TRBD2. Germline CDR1 is SGDLS and CDR2 is YYNGEE. With V trimmed by 4 bases and J by 4 bases, 7 bases remained unmatched. CDR3 length: 16 residues. CDR3 protein: CASSNPSGGAADTQYF. DNA for the CDR3: TGTGCCAGCAGCAACCCTAGCGGGGGGGCCGCAGATACGCAGTATTTT.

This sequence joins TRBV21-1 and TRBJ2-7; the tabulated D call, TRBD2, remains unverified against the DNA. TRBV21-1 is labeled a pseudogene. The CDR3 covers 17 residues. CDR3 in DNA: TGTGCCAGCAGCAAAGACCCTCAATCGCTGCCTACCTACGAGCAGTACGTC. Its protein is CASSKDPQSLPTYEQYV.